Listed below are T cell receptor beta chains from one sample, sequenced in a study of T cell responses to AZD1222 COVID-19 vaccine. Data came from immunoSEQ multiplex PCR; TCRdb stores just in-frame clones and leaves some out. The table has some 93,000 clones, approximately 90% seen once. The input for sequencing was peripheral blood, taken 28 days after the second AZD1222 dose. These receptor sequences come from an adult who received the AZD1222 COVID-19 vaccine. Each CDR3 is given with its conserved first and last residue. Fields, in order: J gene, clone size, V gene, D gene, CDR3 protein, CDR3 DNA. The D gene is left open where the match is weak. Not all rows give a size; the values are once, few, many and, for expanded clones, a class.

>TRBJ2-1|NA|TRBV28|NA
CASIETPTYNEQFF
TGTGCCAGCATTGAGACTCCAACCTACAATGAGCAGTTCTTC
>TRBJ1-2|many|TRBV6-6|NA
CASTPSSWDGYTF
TGTGCCAGCACCCCATCCTCGTGGGATGGCTACACCTTC
>TRBJ1-4|once|TRBV13|NA
CASSLKGIATNEKLFF
TGTGCCAGCAGCTTAAAGGGAATAGCAACTAATGAAAAACTGTTTTTT
>TRBJ2-3|once|TRBV29-1|NA
CSVEAGSFSQYF
TGCAGCGTTGAAGCTGGCTCGTTCAGTCAGTATTTT
>TRBJ2-5|NA|TRBV2|NA
CATPHYDSQETQYF
TGTGCCACACCCCACTACGACAGCCAAGAGACCCAGTACTTC
>TRBJ2-2|NA|TRBV28|NA
CASRWGAGNTGELFF
TGTGCCAGCAGATGGGGTGCAGGGAACACCGGGGAGCTGTTTTTT
>TRBJ1-5|NA|TRBV15|NA
CATSGANQPQHF
TGTGCCACCAGCGGTGCTAATCAGCCCCAGCATTTT
>TRBJ2-7|NA|TRBV18|NA
CASSPVGSYEQYF
TGTGCCAGCTCACCGGTAGGGTCCTACGAGCAGTACTTC
>TRBJ2-2|NA|TRBV19|NA
CASSIQEGMGELFF
TGTGCCAGTAGTATACAGGAAGGAATGGGGGAGCTGTTTTTT
>TRBJ1-1|NA|TRBV7-9|NA
CASSLDSKSYEAFF
TGTGCCAGCAGCTTGGACAGTAAAAGTTATGAAGCTTTCTTT
>TRBJ1-2|NA|TRBV19|NA
CASTETPGTEFRGYTF
TGTGCCAGTACCGAGACCCCCGGGACGGAGTTTAGGGGCTACACCTTC
>TRBJ1-6|NA|TRBV4-2|NA
CASSQGQVLSYNSPLHF
TGTGCCAGCAGCCAAGGTCAAGTTCTCTCCTATAATTCACCCCTCCACTTT
>TRBJ1-5|NA|TRBV12-3/TRBV12-4|NA
CASSTVDGQPQHF
TGTGCCAGCAGTACAGTGGATGGTCAGCCCCAGCATTTT
>TRBJ2-5|NA|TRBV2|NA
CASIDVETQYF
TGTGCCAGCATCGACGTAGAGACCCAGTACTTC
>TRBJ2-1|NA|TRBV19|NA
CASSEPGSYNEQFF
TGTGCCAGTAGCGAACCGGGATCCTACAATGAGCAGTTCTTC
>TRBJ1-4|NA|TRBV3-1/TRBV3-2|NA
CASSPGITNEKLFF
TGTGCCAGCAGCCCGGGAATAACTAATGAAAAACTGTTTTTT
>TRBJ2-3|NA|TRBV28|NA
CASSSGALGDTQYF
TGTGCCAGCTCGTCGGGAGCCTTAGGGGATACGCAGTATTTT